This TCR beta chain comes out of a study of blood T cell repertoires in COVID-19. Study overall: From the United States, Italy and Spain came samples of acute and convalescent COVID-19. Sample material is recorded as cDNA or gDNA derived from T cells, B-cell-depleted T cells, or PBMCs.

Methods used by the authors: From reference gene primer amplification, estimates of nucleated cell counts were derived. The data were produced by immunoSEQ multiplex PCR, yet TCRdb's version contains in-frame clones alone and is incomplete. The DNA gave D and trimming, while V, J and clone size come from that table. Among 35,000 to 45,000 clones listed, approximately 83% were seen once. This clonotype originated in a man aged 40-50 years with active COVID-19. The sequencing input was peripheral blood.

The CDR3 region is CASRVGASGYNEQFF. CDR3 sequence (DNA): TGTGCCAGTAGGGTCGGGGCTAGCGGATACAATGAGCAGTTCTTC. The rearrangement joins TRBV19 to TRBJ2-1; 7 bases map to TRBD2. V shed 6 bases, J shed 4 bases, and the junction held 9 bases outside the gene matches. The CDR3 contains 15 residues. CDR1 and CDR2 (germline): LNHDA, SQIVND (reference sequence).